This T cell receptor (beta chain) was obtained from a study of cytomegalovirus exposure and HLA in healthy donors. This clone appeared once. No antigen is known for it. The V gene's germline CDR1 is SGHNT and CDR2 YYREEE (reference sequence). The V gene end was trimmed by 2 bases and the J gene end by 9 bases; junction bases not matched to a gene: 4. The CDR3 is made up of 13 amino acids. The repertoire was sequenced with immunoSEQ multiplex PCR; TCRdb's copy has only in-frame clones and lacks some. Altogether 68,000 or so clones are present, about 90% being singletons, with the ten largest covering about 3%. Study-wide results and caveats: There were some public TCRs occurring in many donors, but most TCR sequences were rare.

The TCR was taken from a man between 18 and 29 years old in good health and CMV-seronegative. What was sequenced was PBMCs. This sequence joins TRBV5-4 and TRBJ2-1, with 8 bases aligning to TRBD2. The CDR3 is CASSFGGGTEQFF. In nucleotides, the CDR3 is TGTGCCAGCAGCTTCGGGGGGGGAACTGAGCAGTTCTTC.